This is a list of T cell receptor beta chains from one sample in a study of T cells after yellow fever vaccination. TCRdb independently ran MiXCR on the 5' RACE reads; one entry per CDR3 protein. The profile shows 400,000 to 650,000 distinct CDR3 sequences, 20% to 25% of them singletons. The sequencing here drew on PBMCs, taken 21 days after the first yellow fever vaccination. These receptors came from a man between 18 and 35 years old who received the YFV17D yellow fever vaccine. Each CDR3 is given with its conserved first and last residue. A D gene is named only where the DNA matches it firmly. A row's size may be missing; if present it is once, few, many or a size class.

-	TRBJ2-1	TRBV5-1	TRBD2	TGCGCCAGCAGCAAGATCTCGGGACTAGCGGGCAATGAGCAGTTCTTC	CASSKISGLAGNEQFF
few	TRBJ2-2	TRBV7-8	TRBD2	TGTGCCAGCAGCCCTTGGACTAGCGGCACCGGGGAGCTGTTTTTT	CASSPWTSGTGELFF
-	TRBJ1-4	TRBV6-6	-	TGTGCCAGTTCAGACAAGGATGAAAAACTGTTTTTT	CASSDKDEKLFF
-	TRBJ1-1	TRBV12-3/TRBV12-4	-	TGTGCCAGCAGTTGGATGGTCTCAAACACTGAAGCTTTCTTT	CASSWMVSNTEAFF
-	TRBJ2-3	TRBV9	-	TGTGCCAGCAGCGTAGGAGTAGGGGACTCCCGGATGGATACGCAGTATTTT	CASSVGVGDSRMDTQYF
-	TRBJ2-3	TRBV20-1	-	TGCAGTCCCCAGTCGGGGTCTAGCACAGATACGCAGTATTTT	CSPQSGSSTDTQYF
many	TRBJ1-2	TRBV29-1	TRBD1	TGCAGCGTTGAAGAACAGGGGCGGCTAAGCTACACCTTC	CSVEEQGRLSYTF
-	TRBJ1-4	TRBV7-2	-	TGTGCCAGCAGCACCCCTCCAGAAAAACTGTTTTTT	CASSTPPEKLFF
-	TRBJ1-1	TRBV7-3	-	TGTGCCAGCAGCTCAATCCCCGCCAACCCAAACACTGAAGCTTTCTTT	CASSSIPANPNTEAFF
once	TRBJ1-6	TRBV5-6	TRBD1	TGTGCCAGCAGACCGACTCGACAGGGTCGTGATTCACCCCTCCACTTT	CASRPTRQGRDSPLHF
many	TRBJ2-1	TRBV5-1	-	TGCGCCAGCAGCTTGATTCCTTGGAATGAGCAGTTCTTC	CASSLIPWNEQFF
-	TRBJ1-1	TRBV20-1	TRBD1	TGCAGTGCTAGGAGGGACAGGGGATATGGAGCTTTCTTT	CSARRDRGYGAFF
-	TRBJ2-2	TRBV2	-	TGTGCCAGTACAGCGGGTTCGTCCACCGGGGAGCTGTTTTTT	CASTAGSSTGELFF
-	TRBJ2-4	TRBV7-9	-	TGTGCCAGCAGCTTAGTTGGAGGACTCGGAAACATTCAGTACTTC	CASSLVGGLGNIQYF
few	TRBJ1-5	TRBV6-1	-	TGTGCCAGCAAGAGGAGCGGGGATAATCAGCCCCAGCATTTT	CASKRSGDNQPQHF
few	TRBJ2-4	TRBV5-1	-	TGCGCCAGCAGCTTGGTGAGGGGGGCGGACATTCAGTACTTC	CASSLVRGADIQYF
few	TRBJ2-3	TRBV7-2	TRBD1	TGTGCCAGCAGCCCGACAGGGGGCGTTTCAGATACGCAGTATTTT	CASSPTGGVSDTQYF
-	TRBJ2-4	TRBV5-5	TRBD1	TGTGCCAGCACCGACAGGGTTCGAGCCAAAAACATTCAGTACTTC	CASTDRVRAKNIQYF
-	TRBJ2-5	TRBV3-1	-	TGTGCCAGCAGCCAAGGCCGTTCATATACGGGAGAAGAGACCCAGTACTTC	CASSQGRSYTGEETQYF
-	TRBJ2-5	TRBV5-8	-	TGTGCCAGCAGTAGCGGGGTACAGGGGGCTTTAAGGGAGACCCAGTACTTC	CASSSGVQGALRETQYF
-	TRBJ2-7	TRBV10-3	-	TGTGCCATCAGTGTCCGGGACCACGGGTACGAGCAGTACTTC	CAISVRDHGYEQYF
few	TRBJ2-1	TRBV6-2/TRBV6-3	-	TGTGCCAGCAGTCCACCGTCCTTGAGGGTCGGGGAGCAGTTCTTC	CASSPPSLRVGEQFF